This passage covers 15 T cell receptor beta chains from one sample sequenced in a study of beta chain features in type 1 diabetes. Study-wide results and limits: All four CD4+ subsets of Type 1 diabetes patients contained TCRB CDR3s that were moderately but significantly shorter.

Every isolated RNA sample was fully reverse transcribed, so sequencing captured expressed TCRB transcripts. TCRdb keeps only in-frame clones here, not all; method: immunoSEQ multiplex PCR. The table has 95,000 to 150,000 clones, about a sixth seen once; the top ten hold under 2.5%. No antigens are known for them. The sequenced sample was central memory CD4+ T cells from blood. The receptor source for this set is a young man with type 1 diabetes.

The chain employs TRBV4-3 and TRBJ2-1; D is unresolved. V was cut by 0 bases and J by 4 bases, with 7 bases left in between. CDR1 is LGHNA and CDR2 is YSLEER in the germline V gene. The CDR3 loop spans 14 amino acids. CDR3 coding DNA: TGCGCCAGCAGCCAAGATATGCGTTACAATGAGCAGTTCTTC. Amino acid sequence: CASSQDMRYNEQFF.

This clone was counted only a few times. The chain has TRBV18 and TRBJ1-2; D is unresolved. The CDR3 consists of 14 residues. Trimming pared 2 bases from V and 3 bases from J, leaving 10 bases between. Germline CDR1 KGHSH, CDR2 LQKENI. CDR3 coding DNA: TGTGCCAGCTCACCAACTCGGGAACACTATGGCTACACCTTC. This translates into CASSPTREHYGYTF.

This clone was detected a few times. V usage is TRBV18 and J usage is TRBJ2-5, with D possibly matching TRBD1 (6 bases). Deletions cut 2 bases from V and 4 bases from J, with 8 bases between. CDR1 KGHSH and CDR2 LQKENI come from the germline V gene. This CDR3 spans 13 amino acids. The DNA of the CDR3 is TGTGCCAGCTCACCATCGACAGGAGAGACCCAGTACTTC. This codes for CASSPSTGETQYF.

The DNA of the CDR3 is TGTGCCATCAGGGCAGGGAGCGACGAGCAGTACTTC. This gives the protein CAIRAGSDEQYF. This chain uses TRBV10-3 with TRBJ2-7; D could derive from TRBD1 or TRBD2 (5 bases each). Germline V gene lookup returns CDR1 ENHRY and CDR2 SYGVKD. The CDR3 covers 12 residues. V was pared by 6 bases and J by 5 bases, with 11 bases between.

The chain couples TRBV7-3 to TRBJ2-7; D is possibly TRBD1 (6 bases). The germline V gene encodes CDR1 SGHTA and CDR2 FQGTGA. The CDR3 covers 16 residues. V lost 5 bases and J 3 bases, leaving 20 bases between the germline ends. The CDR3 loop is CASSPNCPQGSYEQYF. The DNA of the CDR3 is TGTGCCAGCAGCCCCAACTGTCCGCAGGGGAGCTACGAGCAGTACTTC.

This chain links TRBV7-2 with TRBJ2-7; possibly TRBD2 for D (6 bases). CDR1 and CDR2 from the germline V gene are SGHTA and FQGNSA. Trimming took off 5 bases at V and 3 bases at J, with 20 bases between the two ends. CDR3 size: 16 residues. This chain's CDR3 is CASSPWGSGGLYEQYF. For the CDR3, the DNA is TGTGCCAGCAGCCCATGGGGTAGTGGGGGACTCTACGAGCAGTACTTC.

This clone was seen only a few times. In the same sample, other DNA sequences code for this CDR3. The chain carries TRBV29-1 and TRBJ1-6; TRBD1 is a possible D gene (5 bases). Germline assignment: CDR1 SQVTM and CDR2 ANQGSEA. With 6 bases removed from V and 7 bases from J, the gap between germline ends came to 19 bases. The CDR3 is made up of 15 amino acids. Written as DNA, the CDR3 is TGCAGCGTGAAATATGAGGTGGGGCCGAATTCACCCCTCCACTTT. Its translation is CSVKYEVGPNSPLHF.

Concerning this clone: A read error is likely here: a far larger clone is one base away. This chain joins TRBV27 and TRBJ2-3; D not certain. Germline V gene sequence: CDR1 MNHEY, CDR2 SMNVEV (reference sequence). Trimming took off 5 bases at V and 4 bases at J, with 4 bases between the two ends. CDR3 size: 11 residues. CDR3 DNA: TGTGCCAGCAGTGAAGCAGATACGCAGTATTTT. Translated, it gives CASSEADTQYF.

The chain recombines TRBV7-9 with TRBJ2-1; 9 bases map to TRBD2. Germline values: CDR1 SEHNR, CDR2 FQNEAQ (reference sequence). Trimming took 5 bases from V and 4 from J; bases not matched to a gene: 15. The CDR3 has 18 residues. Here the CDR3 DNA reads TGTGCCAGCAGCGGAACTAGCGGGTTGAACCTAGTGTACAATGAGCAGTTCTTC. This encodes CASSGTSGLNLVYNEQFF. Complete variable domain (other parts from reference TRBV7-9 and TRBJ2-1): DTGVSQNPRHKITKRGQNVTFRCDPISEHNRLYWYRQTLGQGPEFLTYFQNEAQLEKSRLLSDRFSAERPKGSFSTLEIQRTEQGDSAMYLCASSGTSGLNLVYNEQFFGPGTRLTVL.

There are a few counts of this clone. The CDR3 is CASSQESASQKQFF. DNA of the CDR3: TGCGCCAGCAGCCAAGAATCAGCCTCCCAAAAGCAGTTCTTC. This chain joins TRBV4-3 and TRBJ2-1; the D is unclear. The V gene lost 0 bases and the J gene lost 11 bases, with 14 bases spanning the gap. The CDR3 has 14 residues. Germline-derived CDR1 and CDR2 are LGHNA and YSLEER.

This clone was picked up many times. The V call is TRBV7-8, the J call TRBJ2-7; 7 bases are shared with TRBD1. The CDR3 is made up of 13 amino acids. With V trimmed by 5 bases and J by 4 bases, 5 bases remained unmatched. CDR1 is SGHVS, CDR2 FQNEAQ, per germline. The CDR3 protein is CASSHRGGYEQYF. The CDR3 nucleotides are TGTGCCAGCAGCCACAGGGGCGGTTACGAGCAGTACTTC.

This clone was detected only a few times. The gene calls are TRBV6-5 and TRBJ2-3; the match to TRBD1 covers 10 bases. The CDR3 totals 12 residues. Germline CDR1 is MNHEY and CDR2 is SVGAGI. V was pared by 5 bases and J by 14 bases, with 7 bases of the junction left unmatched. In DNA form, the CDR3 reads TGTGCCAGCAGTGATCTCCGGGACAGGGGGTATTTT. This codes for CASSDLRDRGYF.

The sample holds a few counts of this clone. The genes are TRBV28 and TRBJ2-6; D is ambiguous. CDR1 is MDHEN, CDR2 SYDVKM, per germline. V was pared by 7 bases and J by 1 base, with 2 bases between. This CDR3 region has 12 residues. The CDR3 DNA sequence: TGTGCCAGCATATCTGGGGCCAACGTCCTGACTTTC. This codes for CASISGANVLTF.

V gene TRBV11-3 combines with J gene TRBJ2-3, with 9 bases that match TRBD2. The junction had 7 bases not matched to a gene; V was cut back by 5 bases and J by 1 base. The CDR3 sequence is 16 residues long. Germline CDR1 is SGHNT and CDR2 is YENEEA. The chain's CDR3 is CASSLLAGHGTDTQYF. The CDR3 nucleotides read TGTGCCAGCAGCCTGCTAGCGGGGCACGGCACAGATACGCAGTATTTT.

This chain links TRBV11-3 with TRBJ1-1; no reliable D call. This CDR3 contains 12 residues. Germline CDR1 reads SGHNT; CDR2 reads YENEEA. V gave up 8 bases and J gave up 7 bases, with 14 bases separating them. This CDR3 reads CASGRALGEAFF. CDR3 nucleotides: TGTGCCAGCGGACGAGCTCTGGGTGAAGCTTTCTTT.